This entry describes one T cell receptor beta chain. This entry comes from a study of T cells in Graves' hyperthyroidism and ophthalmopathy. There were TCR beta CDR3 regions amplified from RNA transcripts. When the TCR CDR3 underwent first-round RT-PCR, the HTBI primer set was used. TCRdb called the multiplex PCR reads again in MiXCR, with one record for every CDR3 protein. Of 550,000 to 700,000 distinct CDR3 sequences detected, 46% appear once; the ten largest clones hold 15% to 20%. The TCR sequence derives from an adult woman with Graves' disease, either hyperthyroidism or ophthalmopathy (not recorded which). Material for sequencing was peripheral blood or thyroid tissue (not recorded which).

CDR3 sequence: CSHPFRARANVLTF. CDR3 coding DNA: TGCAGCCACCCTTTTAGGGCGAGGGCCAACGTCCTGACTTTC. J is TRBJ2-6 and V is TRBV29-1, with D unclear. The germline V and J ends were trimmed by 8 bases and 5 bases, with 16 bases remaining between them. This CDR3 has 14 amino acids. From germline, CDR1 is SQVTM and CDR2 ANQGSEA.